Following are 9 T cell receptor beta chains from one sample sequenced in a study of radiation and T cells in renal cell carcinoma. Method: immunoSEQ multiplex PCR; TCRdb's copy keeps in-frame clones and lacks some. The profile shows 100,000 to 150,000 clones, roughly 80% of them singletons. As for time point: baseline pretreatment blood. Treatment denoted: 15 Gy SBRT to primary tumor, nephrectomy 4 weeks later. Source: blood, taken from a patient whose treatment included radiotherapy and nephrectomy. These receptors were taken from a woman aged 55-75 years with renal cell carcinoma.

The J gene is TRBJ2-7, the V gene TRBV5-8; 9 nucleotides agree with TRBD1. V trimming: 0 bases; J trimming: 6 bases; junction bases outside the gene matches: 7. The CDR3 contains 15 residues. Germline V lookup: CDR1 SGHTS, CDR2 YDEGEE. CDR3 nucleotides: TGTGCCAGCAGCTTGGGGATAGGACAGGGGCTCGAGCAGTACTTC. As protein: CASSLGIGQGLEQYF. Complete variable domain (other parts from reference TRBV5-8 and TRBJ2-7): EAGVTQSPTHLIKTRGQQATLRCSPISGHTSVYWYQQALGLGLQFLLWYDEGEERNRGNFPPRFSGRQFPNYSSELNVNALELEDSALYLCASSLGIGQGLEQYFGPGTRLTVT.

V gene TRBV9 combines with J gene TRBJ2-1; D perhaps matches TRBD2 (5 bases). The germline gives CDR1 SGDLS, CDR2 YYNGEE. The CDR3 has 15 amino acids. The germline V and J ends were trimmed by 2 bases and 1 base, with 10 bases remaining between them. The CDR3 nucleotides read TGTGCCAGCAGCGTGGCGGGCGCTTCCTACAATGAGCAGTTCTTC. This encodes CASSVAGASYNEQFF.

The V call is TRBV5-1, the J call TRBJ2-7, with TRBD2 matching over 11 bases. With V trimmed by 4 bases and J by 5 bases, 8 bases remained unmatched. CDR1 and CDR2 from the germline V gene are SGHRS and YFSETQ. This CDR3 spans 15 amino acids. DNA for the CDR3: TGCGCCAGCAGCCACCAGACTAGCGGGATGGACGAGCAGTACTTC. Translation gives CASSHQTSGMDEQYF.

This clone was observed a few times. The CDR3: CASSQVGTAPGYTF. The CDR3 DNA reads as TGTGCCAGCAGCCAAGTAGGGACAGCACCCGGCTACACCTTC. The chain uses TRBV14 and TRBJ1-2; TRBD1 aligns across 7 bases. Germline values: CDR1 SGHDN, CDR2 FVKESK. This CDR3 is 14 amino acids long. V dropped 1 base and J dropped 8; count of bases not matched to a gene: 7.

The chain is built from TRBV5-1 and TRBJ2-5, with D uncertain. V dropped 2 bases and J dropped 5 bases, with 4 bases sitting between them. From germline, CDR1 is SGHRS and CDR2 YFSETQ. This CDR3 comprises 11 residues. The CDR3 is CASSFEETQYF. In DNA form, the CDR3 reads TGCGCCAGCAGCTTTGAGGAGACCCAGTACTTC. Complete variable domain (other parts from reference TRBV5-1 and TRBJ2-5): KAGVTQTPRYLIKTRGQQVTLSCSPISGHRSVSWYQQTPGQGLQFLFEYFSETQRNKGNFPGRFSGRQFSNSRSEMNVSTLELGDSALYLCASSFEETQYFGPGTRLLVL.

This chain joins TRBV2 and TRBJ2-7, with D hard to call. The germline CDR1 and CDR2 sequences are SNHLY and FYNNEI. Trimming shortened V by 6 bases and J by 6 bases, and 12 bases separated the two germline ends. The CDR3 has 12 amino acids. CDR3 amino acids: CASSLLAVEQYF. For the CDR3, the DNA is TGTGCCAGCAGCCTTTTGGCAGTCGAGCAGTACTTC.

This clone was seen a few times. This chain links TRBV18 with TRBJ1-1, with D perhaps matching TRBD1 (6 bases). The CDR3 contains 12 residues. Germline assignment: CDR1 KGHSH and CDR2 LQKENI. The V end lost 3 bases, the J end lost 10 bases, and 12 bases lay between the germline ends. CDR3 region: CASSPTTGAAFF. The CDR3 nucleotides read TGTGCCAGCTCACCTACGACAGGTGCAGCTTTCTTT.

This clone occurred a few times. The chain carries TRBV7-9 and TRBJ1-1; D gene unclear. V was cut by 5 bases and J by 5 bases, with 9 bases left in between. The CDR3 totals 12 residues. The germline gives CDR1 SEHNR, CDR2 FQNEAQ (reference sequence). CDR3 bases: TGTGCCAGCAGCCACAGACGGACTGAAGCTTTCTTT. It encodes CASSHRRTEAFF.

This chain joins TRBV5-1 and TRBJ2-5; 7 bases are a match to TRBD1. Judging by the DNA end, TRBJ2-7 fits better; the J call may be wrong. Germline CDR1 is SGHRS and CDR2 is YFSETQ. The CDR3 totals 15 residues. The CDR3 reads CASSLPGTAPYEQYF. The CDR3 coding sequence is TGCGCCAGCAGCCTACCCGGGACAGCCCCCTACGAGCAGTACTTC.